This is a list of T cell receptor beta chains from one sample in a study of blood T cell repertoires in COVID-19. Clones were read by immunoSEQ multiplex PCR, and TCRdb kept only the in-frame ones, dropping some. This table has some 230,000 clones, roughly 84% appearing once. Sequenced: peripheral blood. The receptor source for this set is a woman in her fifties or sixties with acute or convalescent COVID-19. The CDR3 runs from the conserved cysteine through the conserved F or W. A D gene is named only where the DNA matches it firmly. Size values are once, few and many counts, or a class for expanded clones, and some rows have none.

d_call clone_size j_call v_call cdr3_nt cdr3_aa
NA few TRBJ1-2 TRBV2 TGTGCCAGCACCTTAACCCAGGGAGGGGGCTACACCTTC CASTLTQGGGYTF
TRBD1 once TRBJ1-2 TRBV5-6 TGTGCCAGCAGCCCACCGGGACAGGGTCGTAGGTATGGCTACACCTTC CASSPPGQGRRYGYTF
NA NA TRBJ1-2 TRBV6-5 TGTGCCAGCCGGGGTCTCTATGGCTACACCTTC CASRGLYGYTF
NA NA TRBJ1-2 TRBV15 TGTGCCACCAGCAGTGGTACATATTATGGCTACACCTTC CATSSGTYYGYTF
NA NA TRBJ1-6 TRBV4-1 TGCGCCAGCAAATGGCAGGGGAATCCACCCCTCCACTTT CASKWQGNPPLHF
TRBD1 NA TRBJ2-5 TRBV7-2 TGTGCCAGCAGCTATAGGACAGGGGGCTTGGCAGAGACCCAGTACTTC CASSYRTGGLAETQYF
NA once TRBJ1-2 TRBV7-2 TGTGCCAGCAGCCCAGAGGGGTGGGAGGGCTATGGCTACACCTTC CASSPEGWEGYGYTF
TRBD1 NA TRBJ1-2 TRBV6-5 TGTGCCAGCAGTTACGGGACAGGGGGGACCTATGGCTACACCTTC CASSYGTGGTYGYTF
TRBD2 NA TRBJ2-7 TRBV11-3 TGTGCCAGCTCAGCGGGGAGCTCCTACGAGCAGTACTTC CASSAGSSYEQYF
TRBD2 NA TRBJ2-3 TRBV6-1 TGTGCCAGCAGTGAGGGGGTAGCGGGGGGGCACCCAGATACGCAGTATTTT CASSEGVAGGHPDTQYF
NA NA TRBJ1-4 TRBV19 TGTGCCAGTAGTATAGTGAGGCAGGGGCCAACGGATAATGAAAAACTGTTTTTT CASSIVRQGPTDNEKLFF
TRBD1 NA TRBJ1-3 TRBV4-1 TGCGCCAGCAGCCAAGATAGTTCCGGGACAGGATACTCTGGAAACACCATATATTTT CASSQDSSGTGYSGNTIYF
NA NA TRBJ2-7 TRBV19 TGTGCCAGTAGTACTCTCTCGGCCGGAGCCCGGGGCGAGCAGTACTTC CASSTLSAGARGEQYF
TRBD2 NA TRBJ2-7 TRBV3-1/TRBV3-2 TGTGCCAGCAGCCTGGGACTAGCGGGCCACGAGCAGTACTTC CASSLGLAGHEQYF
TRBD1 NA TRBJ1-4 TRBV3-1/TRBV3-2 TGTGCCAGCAGCCACGGTACAGGGGCGGTCAGAAAACTGTTTTTT CASSHGTGAVRKLFF
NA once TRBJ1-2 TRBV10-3 TGTGCCATCAGCCGGCTGGAGACAGCGGGAGGTGGCTACACCTTC CAISRLETAGGGYTF
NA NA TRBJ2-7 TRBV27 TGTGCCAGCAGTTTATGGAGGACCTCCTACGAGCAGTACTTC CASSLWRTSYEQYF
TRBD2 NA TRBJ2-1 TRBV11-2 TGTGCCAGCAGCTTATACCGCCTACGGACTAGCTCCTACAATGAGCAGTTCTTC CASSLYRLRTSSYNEQFF
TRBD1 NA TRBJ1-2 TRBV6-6 TGTGCCAGCAGTTACCCCGGGACAGGGTCGTCCGATGGCTACACCTTC CASSYPGTGSSDGYTF
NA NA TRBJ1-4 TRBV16 TGTGCCAGCAGCCACCTAGGGGTGACAACTAATGAAAAACTGTTTTTT CASSHLGVTTNEKLFF
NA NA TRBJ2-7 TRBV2 TGTGCCAGCAGGCGTTGGTTCACCGACGGAGGGCAGTACTTC CASRRWFTDGGQYF
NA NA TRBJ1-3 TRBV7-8 TGTGCCAGCAGCTTAGGGGTAGGCTTCGGACAGATTGGAAACACCATATATTTT CASSLGVGFGQIGNTIYF
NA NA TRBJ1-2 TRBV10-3 TGTGCCGCCCATACGCGACTCGAGGGCTACACCTTC CAAHTRLEGYTF
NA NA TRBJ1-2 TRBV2 TGTGCCAGCAGTGATCGACAGAGCGATGGCTACACCTTC CASSDRQSDGYTF
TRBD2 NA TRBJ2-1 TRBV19 TGTGCCAGTAGTATAAGTAGCGGGGGGGCGAATGAGCAGTTCTTC CASSISSGGANEQFF
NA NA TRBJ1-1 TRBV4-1 TGCGCCAGCAGCCCCAGTTGGGGCGGGAACACTGAAGCTTTCTTT CASSPSWGGNTEAFF